These T cell receptor beta chains were read from a single sample in a study of blood T cells in healthy people across ages. TCRdb re-analysed the 5' RACE reads in MiXCR, keeping a single row per CDR3 protein. The sample lists about 940,000 distinct CDR3 sequences, roughly 43% occurring once. Source material: blood. The receptors derive from a man aged 25-45 years in good health. Both conserved end residues are part of each CDR3. The D gene is left open where the match is weak. Clone size, where shown, is once, few, many, or a class for clones that have expanded.

d_gene: NA
j_gene: TRBJ2-7
v_gene: TRBV10-3
abundance: many
CDR3nt: TGTGCGGTAGGCGAGACGCTTTACGAGCAGTACTTC
CDR3aa: CAVGETLYEQYF

d_gene: TRBD2
j_gene: TRBJ2-1
v_gene: TRBV7-2
abundance: few
CDR3nt: TGTGCCAGCAGAATCGCACTAGCGGCCTACAATGAGCAGTTCTTC
CDR3aa: CASRIALAAYNEQFF

d_gene: TRBD1
j_gene: TRBJ2-3
v_gene: TRBV5-5
abundance: NA
CDR3nt: TGTGCCAGCAGCCCGCATGGGGACAGGGTGGGAGATACGCAGTATTTT
CDR3aa: CASSPHGDRVGDTQYF

d_gene: NA
j_gene: TRBJ2-5
v_gene: TRBV29-1
abundance: few
CDR3nt: TGCAGCGTTGAACAGGGGGAGACCCAGTACTTC
CDR3aa: CSVEQGETQYF

d_gene: NA
j_gene: TRBJ1-2
v_gene: TRBV5-4
abundance: NA
CDR3nt: TGTGCCAGCAGCCCTCAGGGGAACTACGGCTTCACCTTC
CDR3aa: CASSPQGNYGFTF

d_gene: NA
j_gene: TRBJ2-3
v_gene: TRBV5-1
abundance: few
CDR3nt: TGCGCCAGCAGCTTCGAGAGCACAGATACGCAGTATTTT
CDR3aa: CASSFESTDTQYF

d_gene: NA
j_gene: TRBJ2-1
v_gene: TRBV7-2
abundance: NA
CDR3nt: TGTGCCAGCAGCTTTCGGCTACACAATGAGCAGTTCTTC
CDR3aa: CASSFRLHNEQFF

d_gene: NA
j_gene: TRBJ2-5
v_gene: TRBV28
abundance: few
CDR3nt: TGTGCCAGCAGAGATAGTAGCCAAGAGACCCAGTACTTC
CDR3aa: CASRDSSQETQYF

d_gene: NA
j_gene: TRBJ2-5
v_gene: TRBV30
abundance: NA
CDR3nt: TGTGCCTGGACCGGATCGGAGACCCAGTACTTC
CDR3aa: CAWTGSETQYF

d_gene: NA
j_gene: TRBJ1-1
v_gene: TRBV30
abundance: NA
CDR3nt: TGTGCCTGGAGTGTACCAGCCCGGAAGATGACTGAAGCTTTCTTT
CDR3aa: CAWSVPARKMTEAFF

d_gene: TRBD2
j_gene: TRBJ2-6
v_gene: TRBV9
abundance: few
CDR3nt: TGTGCCAGCAGCGTAGCTCGGGCGGGGGGCTCTGGGGCCAACGTCCTGACTTTC
CDR3aa: CASSVARAGGSGANVLTF

d_gene: NA
j_gene: TRBJ1-1
v_gene: TRBV3-1
abundance: NA
CDR3nt: TGTGCCAGCAGCCAAGTCGTCACTGAAGCTTTCTTT
CDR3aa: CASSQVVTEAFF

d_gene: TRBD1
j_gene: TRBJ2-3
v_gene: TRBV20-1
abundance: many
CDR3nt: TGCAGTGCCACAGGGGTGGCAGATACGCAGTATTTT
CDR3aa: CSATGVADTQYF

d_gene: TRBD1
j_gene: TRBJ2-7
v_gene: TRBV28
abundance: NA
CDR3nt: TGTGCCAGCAGTCGCGCTTGGGGACAGGCGACCTACGAGCAGTACTTC
CDR3aa: CASSRAWGQATYEQYF

d_gene: TRBD2
j_gene: TRBJ2-7
v_gene: TRBV7-6
abundance: NA
CDR3nt: TGTGCCAGCAGCTCAGGCGGGGGGACCTCCTCCTACGAGCAGTACTTC
CDR3aa: CASSSGGGTSSYEQYF

d_gene: TRBD1
j_gene: TRBJ1-1
v_gene: TRBV10-2
abundance: NA
CDR3nt: TGCGCCACCCTGGGACAGGGGGACACTGAAGCTTTCTTT
CDR3aa: CATLGQGDTEAFF

d_gene: TRBD2
j_gene: TRBJ2-7
v_gene: TRBV18
abundance: NA
CDR3nt: TGTGCCAGCTCACCTTTCGAGTTCGGGGGGGGGCTCTACAATGAGCAGTACTTC
CDR3aa: CASSPFEFGGGLYNEQYF

d_gene: NA
j_gene: TRBJ2-1
v_gene: TRBV7-2
abundance: NA
CDR3nt: TGTGCCAGCAGCTTAGAGGCTAATTCGTACAATGAGCAGTTCTTC
CDR3aa: CASSLEANSYNEQFF

d_gene: TRBD2
j_gene: TRBJ2-3
v_gene: TRBV20-1
abundance: NA
CDR3nt: TGCAGTGCTGGCGGGGGGGCCACCACAGATACGCAGTATTTT
CDR3aa: CSAGGGATTDTQYF

d_gene: NA
j_gene: TRBJ2-7
v_gene: TRBV12-3/TRBV12-4
abundance: few
CDR3nt: TGTGCCAGCAGCTCACTGGAAGCGTCGACCTGGTACGAGCAGTACTTC
CDR3aa: CASSSLEASTWYEQYF

d_gene: NA
j_gene: TRBJ2-3
v_gene: TRBV6-2/TRBV6-3
abundance: once
CDR3nt: TGTGCCAGCAGGGCCGCAGATACGCAGTATTTT
CDR3aa: CASRAADTQYF

d_gene: TRBD2
j_gene: TRBJ2-1
v_gene: TRBV12-3/TRBV12-4
abundance: few
CDR3nt: TGTGCCAGCACCCAGGGAGGGACTAGCGGGCCCCTCACCTACAATGAGCAGTTCTTC
CDR3aa: CASTQGGTSGPLTYNEQFF

d_gene: NA
j_gene: TRBJ2-4
v_gene: TRBV21-1
abundance: NA
CDR3nt: TGTGCCAGCAGCAAAGGGGCGGACACGCTAGCCAAAAACATTCAGTACTTC
CDR3aa: CASSKGADTLAKNIQYF

d_gene: TRBD1
j_gene: TRBJ2-7
v_gene: TRBV28
abundance: NA
CDR3nt: TGTGCCAGCAGTTCCTCCGGGACAGGGGACTACGAGCAGTACTTC
CDR3aa: CASSSSGTGDYEQYF

d_gene: NA
j_gene: TRBJ1-1
v_gene: TRBV12-3/TRBV12-4
abundance: NA
CDR3nt: TGTGCCAGCAGTTTGTGGGGGGTATGGACTGAAGCTTTCTTT
CDR3aa: CASSLWGVWTEAFF